One sample yielded the 12 T cell receptor beta chains listed below, sequenced in a study of Graves' ophthalmopathy and Graves' hyperthyroidism. Amplification of the TCR beta CDR3 regions used RNA transcripts (as template). First-round RT-PCR relied on HTBI primers, and a second-round multiplex PCR came next. Each CDR3 protein gets one entry after TCRdb re-called the multiplex PCR reads with MiXCR. This sample has more than 550,000 distinct CDR3 sequences, with about two fifths found just once. Sequencing was done on a sample of peripheral blood. These receptors originate from an adult man with Graves' ophthalmopathy.

There are a few counts of this clonotype. CDR3 DNA sequence: TGTGCCAGCAGTTACCTCCCATCCGGGGACAGGGTATTCCACGAGCAGTACTTC. Translation gives CASSYLPSGDRVFHEQYF. V usage is TRBV6-6 and J usage is TRBJ2-7, with TRBD1 matching 9 bases. The V gene's germline CDR1 is MNHNY and CDR2 SVGAGI (reference sequence). After removal of 2 bases from V and 5 bases from J, the junction contained 16 bases not matched to a gene. The CDR3 has 18 residues.

By sample fraction, this clonotype is medium-sized. The rearrangement links TRBV24-1 to TRBJ1-1; tentatively, D is TRBD1 (6 bases). The CDR3 loop spans 14 amino acids. CDR1 is KGHDR, CDR2 SFDVKD, per germline. Trimming removed 7 bases at V and 1 base at J, with 12 bases between. CDR3 loop: CATRDSGANTEAFF. CDR3 sequence (DNA): TGTGCCACCAGGGACTCGGGGGCGAACACTGAAGCTTTCTTT.

On this clonotype itself: The junction departs from the called germline gene at one end, perhaps through a read error. The genes are TRBV10-3 and TRBJ1-6; D call uncertain. The CDR3 is 13 residues long. Germline-derived CDR1 and CDR2 are ENHRY and SYGVKD. The CDR3 DNA sequence: TGTGCCAGCAGTGCCCTCTATAATTCACCCCTCCACTTT. As protein: CASSALYNSPLHF.

This clonotype was seen repeatedly, ten times or more. CDR3 residues: CAISEAAGGTNEKLFF. The CDR3 region has the DNA TGTGCCATCAGTGAGGCCGCAGGGGGGACTAATGAAAAACTGTTTTTT. V and J are TRBV10-3 and TRBJ1-4, with 7 bases fitting TRBD1. CDR3 length equals 16 residues. Germline values: CDR1 ENHRY, CDR2 SYGVKD. The junction had 5 bases not matched to a gene; V was cut back by 2 bases and J by 2 bases.

The J gene is TRBJ2-3, the V gene TRBV9, with D unresolved. Trimming stripped 6 bases from V and 1 base from J, with 12 bases between. The CDR3 is 14 residues long. Germline assignment: CDR1 SGDLS and CDR2 YYNGEE. CDR3 sequence: CASNTGEGTDTQYF. The CDR3 coding sequence is TGTGCCAGCAATACCGGAGAGGGCACAGATACGCAGTATTTT.

This clonotype was seen many times. The J gene is TRBJ2-7, the V gene TRBV19; the D gene is possibly TRBD2 (5 bases). Germline V lookup: CDR1 LNHDA, CDR2 SQIVND (reference sequence). V lost 1 base to trimming and J lost 7 bases, with 11 bases between them. The CDR3 sequence is 13 residues long. CDR3 sequence: CASSIGAGAEQYF. CDR3 sequence (DNA): TGTGCCAGTAGTATAGGTGCGGGTGCGGAGCAGTACTTC.

The chain combines TRBV5-1 with TRBJ2-1; perhaps TRBD1 as D (6 bases). The V end lost 2 bases, the J end lost 2 bases, and 11 bases lay between the germline ends. The CDR3 runs to 15 residues. Germline CDR1 reads SGHRS; CDR2 reads YFSETQ. CDR3 DNA: TGCGCCAGCAGCTTTACAGGGCAGACCTACAATGAGCAGTTCTTC. Translated, it gives CASSFTGQTYNEQFF.

Many counts were recorded for this clonotype. The chain carries TRBV25-1 and TRBJ2-2, with a possible D match to TRBD2 (6 bases). The CDR3 is made up of 14 amino acids. CDR1 and CDR2 (germline): MGHDK, SYGVNS. V dropped 1 base and J dropped 6 bases, with 9 bases sitting between them. The CDR3 bases are TGTGCCAGCAGTGAATGGGAGGCAGCCGGGGAGCTGTTTTTT. This gives the protein CASSEWEAAGELFF.

For this clonotype: This is likely a read error, given that the CDR3 carries no conserved phenylalanine or tryptophan at its end. This chain links TRBV5-5 with TRBJ2-5, with no clear D. The CDR3 covers 12 residues. Trimming removed 4 bases at V and 1 base at J, with 5 bases between. CDR1 SGHKS and CDR2 YYEKEE come from the germline V gene (reference sequence). The CDR3 sequence: CASSPIQETQYL. CDR3 in DNA: TGTGCCAGCAGCCCAATCCAAGAGACCCAGTACCTC.

This clonotype has a count of ten or more. The V call is TRBV2, the J call TRBJ1-5; D may be TRBD1 (6 bases). CDR3 size: 13 residues. V lost 5 bases and J 5 bases, leaving 10 bases between the germline ends. CDR1 SNHLY and CDR2 FYNNEI come from the germline V gene. The CDR3 DNA sequence: TGTGCCAGCAGTTGGGACATCCATCAGCCCCAGCATTTT. Encoded protein: CASSWDIHQPQHF.

This clonotype was seen repeatedly, ten times or more. This chain connects TRBV11-2 to TRBJ1-2; 10 nucleotides match TRBD1. Germline CDR1 SGHAT, CDR2 FQNNGV. V lost 5 bases and J lost 7; bases outside the gene matches: 7. The CDR3 runs to 14 residues. Written as DNA, the CDR3 is TGTGCCAGCAGCCTATTCGGGACAGGGGTTGGCTACACCTTC. It translates to CASSLFGTGVGYTF.

In its sample, this clonotype was seen many times. V gene TRBV29-1 combines with J gene TRBJ2-7; D is unclear. Deletions cut 1 base from V and 9 bases from J, with 7 bases between. This CDR3 region has 10 residues. Germline loops: CDR1 SQVTM, CDR2 ANQGSEA. The CDR3 sequence: CSVEAGGQYF. The DNA of the CDR3 is TGCAGCGTTGAAGCCGGCGGGCAGTACTTC.